These 26 T cell receptor beta chains share one sample of origin, sequenced in a study of T cell clusters in autoimmune cytopenias. Roughly 40,000 genome equivalents of blood DNA were amplified for TRB. Multiplex touch-down PCR amplified TRB using TRB-A and TRB-B pools in one tube. TCRdb processed the multiplex PCR reads again and assigns one entry to each CDR3 protein, with no DNA. Recorded for this sample: some 11,000 distinct CDR3 sequences. The same data also went into a second study, on T cell repertoires in aging, cancer and after chemotherapy.

The sequencing sample was made of peripheral blood. These receptors were taken from a human donor in good health.

Considering frequency, this clonotype is medium-sized. J is TRBJ1-3 and V is TRBV7-9. The CDR3 is 12 residues long. Germline CDR1 SEHNR, CDR2 FQNEAQ (reference sequence). Here the CDR3 reads CASSLDGNTIYF.

This CDR3 is CASSVYSSYEQYF. The chain employs TRBV10-1 and TRBJ2-7. CDR3 length: 13 residues. Looked up from germline, CDR1 is WNHNN and CDR2 is SYGVQD (reference sequence).

This chain joins TRBV6-5 and TRBJ1-1; TCRdb gives TRBD1 as the D gene, but with no DNA this cannot be confirmed. The CDR3 is 14 residues long. Germline CDR1 and CDR2: MNHEY and SVGAGI. The CDR3 region is CASTPGSMNTEAFF.

The chain uses TRBV27 and TRBJ2-2; without DNA, the TCRdb call of TRBD1 cannot be checked. Germline assignment: CDR1 MNHEY and CDR2 SMNVEV (reference sequence). The CDR3 is made up of 16 amino acids. CDR3 protein: CASSPPPAVNTGELFF.

The V and J genes are TRBV4-3 and TRBJ1-4; TCRdb reports TRBD1, a call that lacks DNA to check it against. Germline values: CDR1 LGHNA, CDR2 YSLEER. The CDR3 has 15 residues. The CDR3 protein is CASSPTGTDNEKLFF.

The V and J genes are TRBV20-1 and TRBJ2-1; as DNA is missing, the TRBD2 call by TCRdb cannot be tested. The germline V gene has CDR1 DFQATT and CDR2 SNEGSKA (reference sequence). CDR3 length: 16 amino acids. The CDR3 reads CSADRDELSSYNEQFF.

This chain's CDR3 is CASSLDRDAYEQYF. The chain couples TRBV5-1 to TRBJ2-7; without DNA, the TCRdb call of TRBD1 cannot be checked. Per the germline V gene, CDR1 is SGHRS and CDR2 is YFSETQ. CDR3 length: 14 amino acids. The whole variable domain, remainder taken from reference TRBV5-1 and TRBJ2-7, is KAGVTQTPRYLIKTRGQQVTLSCSPISGHRSVSWYQQTPGQGLQFLFEYFSETQRNKGNFPGRFSGRQFSNSRSEMNVSTLELGDSALYLCASSLDRDAYEQYFGPGTRLTVT.

Judged by frequency, this clonotype is medium-sized. The chain combines TRBV7-2 with TRBJ1-1. CDR1 and CDR2 (germline): SGHTA, FQGNSA. This CDR3 spans 11 amino acids. The CDR3 here is CASSRLTEAFF.

Judged by frequency, this clonotype is medium-sized. The chain combines TRBV6-1 with TRBJ2-3. The CDR3 is made up of 16 amino acids. Germline CDR1 and CDR2: MNHNS and SASEGT. This CDR3 is CASRARTPSGTDTQYF.

The rearrangement joins TRBV13 to TRBJ2-3; TCRdb indicates TRBD1, and absent DNA this call remains unverified. The CDR3 runs 15 residues. CDR1 PRHDT and CDR2 FYEKMQ come from the germline V gene (reference sequence). CDR3 sequence reads: CASSPVTGSGDTQYF.

This chain connects TRBV28 to TRBJ1-2. Per germline, CDR1 MDHEN and CDR2 SYDVKM. The CDR3 totals 14 residues. The CDR3 here is CASSARRTDYGYTF.

The chain has TRBV20-1 and TRBJ1-5; TCRdb picks TRBD1, but there is no DNA to check that call. CDR1 and CDR2 (germline): DFQATT, SNEGSKA (reference sequence). The CDR3 extends over 13 amino acids. The CDR3 sequence is CSAMTGGIQPQHF.

V is TRBV7-9 and J is TRBJ1-4; TCRdb picks TRBD1, but there is no DNA to check that call. The length of the CDR3 is 14 residues. Per the germline V gene, CDR1 is SEHNR and CDR2 is FQNEAQ (reference sequence). CDR3 residues: CVRSFRDRDQKLFF.

According to its frequency, this clonotype is medium-sized. V usage is TRBV19 and J usage is TRBJ1-4. Germline V gene data show CDR1 as LNHDA and CDR2 as SQIVND (reference sequence). The CDR3 sequence is 14 residues long. This CDR3 reads CAAPAETAGEKLFF.

This clonotype is identified as medium-sized from frequency. The rearrangement joins TRBV6-5 to TRBJ2-1; TCRdb gives TRBD1 as the D gene, but with no DNA this cannot be confirmed. This CDR3 comprises 17 residues. Germline assignment: CDR1 MNHEY and CDR2 SVGAGI. CDR3 region: CASSYLTGSLVHNEQFF.

The V and J genes are TRBV20-1 and TRBJ1-5. Germline assignment: CDR1 DFQATT and CDR2 SNEGSKA (reference sequence). The CDR3 has 15 amino acids. CDR3 amino acids: CSARDSNRLNQPQHF.

The J gene is TRBJ1-2, the V gene TRBV20-1; the D gene TCRdb calls, TRBD1, cannot be checked with no DNA. This CDR3 is built from 14 residues. Germline-derived CDR1 and CDR2 are DFQATT and SNEGSKA (reference sequence). The chain's CDR3 is CSARDLRAPYGYTF.

Frequency places this clonotype as medium-sized. The chain couples TRBV6-5 to TRBJ1-2; TCRdb's assignment of TRBD1 cannot be checked, as there is no DNA. The CDR3 loop spans 16 amino acids. The germline gives CDR1 MNHEY, CDR2 SVGAGI. The CDR3: CASSYGVGGRGYGYTF.

By frequency, this clonotype is medium-sized (0.01 to 0.1%). The chain employs TRBV6-5 and TRBJ1-2. The CDR3 is 16 residues long. CDR1 and CDR2 from the germline V gene are MNHEY and SVGAGI. CDR3 sequence reads: CASSYSAGTSGYGYTF.

This clonotype registers medium-sized by frequency. The chain employs TRBV20-1 and TRBJ2-1; the D call of TRBD1 rests on TCRdb alone, since no DNA is present to check it. This CDR3 has 15 residues. CDR1 DFQATT and CDR2 SNEGSKA come from the germline V gene (reference sequence). The CDR3 reads CSALSQGDSYNEQFF.

Judged by frequency, this clonotype is medium-sized. The chain has TRBV7-2 and TRBJ2-5; there is no DNA to check the TCRdb D call of TRBD2. The CDR3 covers 13 residues. Germline V CDR1 and CDR2: SGHTA, FQGNSA. The CDR3 is CASSSQRGETQYF.

This chain connects TRBV5-4 to TRBJ2-3; TCRdb proposes TRBD2, but this gene call is untestable without DNA. Germline CDR1 and CDR2: SGHNT and YYREEE (reference sequence). The CDR3 covers 15 residues. The CDR3 is CAISSGTKAGDTQYF. Supplemented by reference TRBV5-4 and TRBJ2-3, the full variable domain reads ETGVTQSPTHLIKTRGQQVTLRCSSQSGHNTVSWYQQALGQGPQFIFQYYREEENGRGNFPPRFSGLQFPNYSSELNVNALELDDSALYLCAISSGTKAGDTQYFGPGTRLTVL.

CDR3: CSAEGYQPQHF. V and J are TRBV20-1 and TRBJ1-5. The CDR3 extends over 11 amino acids. Per the germline V gene, CDR1 is DFQATT and CDR2 is SNEGSKA (reference sequence).

The chain couples TRBV19 to TRBJ2-3; the D gene TCRdb calls, TRBD2, cannot be checked with no DNA. CDR3 size: 15 residues. CDR1 and CDR2 (germline): LNHDA, SQIVND (reference sequence). The CDR3 loop reads CASSIDEAGGQSQYF. The variable domain in full, with the rest retrieved from reference TRBV19 and TRBJ2-3, is DGGITQSPKYLFRKEGQNVTLSCEQNLNHDAMYWYRQDPGQGLRLIYYSQIVNDFQKGDIAEGYSVSREKKESFPLTVTSAQKNPTAFYLCASSIDEAGGQSQYFGPGTRLTVL.

The chain uses TRBV7-9 and TRBJ1-2. The CDR3 is 14 residues long. Germline CDR1 reads SEHNR; CDR2 reads FQNEAQ (reference sequence). The CDR3 sequence is CASSESSLRYGYTF.

The chain joins TRBV7-9 to TRBJ2-1; TCRdb designates TRBD2, a call that cannot be tested without DNA. This CDR3 is 15 amino acids long. Germline loops: CDR1 SEHNR, CDR2 FQNEAQ (reference sequence). CDR3 amino acids: CASSSGTSGLMEQFF.